This T cell receptor (beta chain) was recorded in a study of T-cell memory formation after mild COVID-19. Study findings and constraints: Cross-reactive memory apparently joined, as some responding clones appeared in pre-infection memory.

5'RACE with constant-segment primers yielded barcoded, UMI-tagged TCR alpha and TCR beta cDNA libraries. Via MiXCR, TCRdb re-called the 5' RACE reads, giving one row per CDR3 protein. The table shows around 390,000 distinct CDR3 sequences, with about 15% occurring only once. V lost 0 bases to trimming and J lost 10 bases, with 11 bases between them. Germline V gene data show CDR1 as LGHNA and CDR2 as YSLEER. The CDR3 runs 13 residues. This clonotype appeared a few times. The antigen is undetermined. The chain uses TRBV4-3 and TRBJ2-3; D is ambiguous. This sequence was found in a man between 18 and 29 years old who had mild COVID-19 (a few samples of this study predate the infection). Cell type and time point are not known. The sample comprised PBMCs or a T cell subset sorted from them (not recorded which). This chain's CDR3 is CASSQDPRLPQYF. CDR3 DNA: TGCGCCAGCAGCCAAGATCCCCGTCTTCCGCAGTATTTT.